This TCR beta chain was documented in a study of T cell responses to AZD1222 COVID-19 vaccine. This CDR3 spans 15 amino acids. The germline V gene has CDR1 SGDLS and CDR2 YYNGEE. Trimming took 1 base from V and 7 from J, leaving 15 bases between them. Generated by immunoSEQ multiplex PCR, the TCRdb table keeps only in-frame clones and is missing some. Among 80,000 or so clones listed, 70% to 90% were seen once. Sequencing used peripheral blood, obtained on day 0 of AZD1222 vaccination. The V call is TRBV9, the J call TRBJ2-1; D is possibly TRBD1 or TRBD2 (5 bases each). The receptor was derived from an adult in good health. The CDR3 sequence: CASSVRERGRNEQFF. The CDR3 DNA sequence: TGTGCCAGCAGCGTAAGGGAAAGGGGACGGAATGAGCAGTTCTTC.